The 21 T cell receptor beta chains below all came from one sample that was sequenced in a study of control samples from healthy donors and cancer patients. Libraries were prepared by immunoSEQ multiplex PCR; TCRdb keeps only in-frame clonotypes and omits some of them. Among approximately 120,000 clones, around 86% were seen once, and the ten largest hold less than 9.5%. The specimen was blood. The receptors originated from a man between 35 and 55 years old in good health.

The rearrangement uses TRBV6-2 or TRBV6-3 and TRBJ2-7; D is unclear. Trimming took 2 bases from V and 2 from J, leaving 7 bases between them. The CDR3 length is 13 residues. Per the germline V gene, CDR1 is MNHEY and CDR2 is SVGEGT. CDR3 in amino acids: CASSYGNTYEQYF. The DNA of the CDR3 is TGTGCCAGCAGTTACGGGAATACCTACGAGCAGTACTTC.

CDR3 region: CASSYGGLLAKNIQYF. In nucleotides, the CDR3 is TGTGCCAGCAGTTATGGAGGGCTCCTAGCCAAAAACATTCAGTACTTC. This sequence joins TRBV6-5 and TRBJ2-4, with a possible D match to TRBD2 (6 bases). V was shortened by 3 bases and J by 0 bases, with 12 bases between the two germline ends. CDR3 length equals 16 residues. Germline lookup yields CDR1 MNHEY and CDR2 SVGAGI.

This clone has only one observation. The CDR3 bases are TGTGCCACCAGCAGGGGTAGCGGGGGGGTAGGAGAGACCCAGTACTTC. Translated, it gives CATSRGSGGVGETQYF. V gene TRBV15 combines with J gene TRBJ2-5; 11 nucleotides align to TRBD2. This CDR3 comprises 16 residues. The V gene end was trimmed by 3 bases and the J gene end by 4 bases; junction bases not matched to a gene: 7. Germline V gives CDR1 LNHNV, CDR2 YYDKDF (reference sequence).

CDR3 coding DNA: TGTGCCAGCAGCTTGAGGGGGCCTGGAAACACCATATATTTT. It translates to CASSLRGPGNTIYF. This chain uses TRBV5-6 with TRBJ1-3, with 7 positions matching TRBD1. This CDR3 spans 14 amino acids. CDR1 SGHDT and CDR2 YYEEEE come from the germline V gene. With V trimmed by 1 base and J by 2 bases, 0 bases remained unmatched.

The CDR3 coding sequence is TGTGCCAGCAGCTTATCGGAGGGGCTCGGAGATACGCAGTATTTT. Its protein is CASSLSEGLGDTQYF. V is TRBV7-9 and J is TRBJ2-3; possibly TRBD2 for D (6 bases). V gave up 2 bases and J gave up 5 bases, with 14 bases separating them. This CDR3 is 15 amino acids long. The germline V gene has CDR1 SEHNR and CDR2 FQNEAQ (reference sequence).

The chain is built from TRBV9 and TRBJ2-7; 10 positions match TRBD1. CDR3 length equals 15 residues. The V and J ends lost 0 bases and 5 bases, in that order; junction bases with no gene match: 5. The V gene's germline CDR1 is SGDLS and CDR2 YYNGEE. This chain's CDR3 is CASSVAGTGVHEQYF. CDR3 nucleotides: TGTGCCAGCAGCGTAGCCGGGACAGGGGTTCACGAGCAGTACTTC.

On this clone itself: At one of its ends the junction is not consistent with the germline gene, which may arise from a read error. As DNA, the CDR3 is TGTGCCAGCACCTTGACAGGCGTTGGAAACACCATATATTTT. It translates to CASTLTGVGNTIYF. The chain is built from TRBV5-6 and TRBJ1-3, with a weak D call TRBD1 (6 bases). The germline V gene has CDR1 SGHDT and CDR2 YYEEEE. The CDR3 runs 14 residues. The full variable domain, rest sourced from reference TRBV5-6 and TRBJ1-3, is DAGVTQSPTHLIKTRGQQVTLRCSPKSGHDTVSWYQQALGQGPQFIFQYYEEEERQRGNFPDRFSGHQFPNYSSELNVNALLLGDSALYLCASTLTGVGNTIYFGEGSWLTVV.

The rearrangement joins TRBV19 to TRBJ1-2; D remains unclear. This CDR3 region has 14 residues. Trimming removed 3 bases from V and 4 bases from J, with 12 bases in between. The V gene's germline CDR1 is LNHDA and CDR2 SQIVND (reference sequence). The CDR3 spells CASSIGQDLYGYTF. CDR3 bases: TGTGCCAGTAGTATTGGGCAGGACCTCTATGGCTACACCTTC.

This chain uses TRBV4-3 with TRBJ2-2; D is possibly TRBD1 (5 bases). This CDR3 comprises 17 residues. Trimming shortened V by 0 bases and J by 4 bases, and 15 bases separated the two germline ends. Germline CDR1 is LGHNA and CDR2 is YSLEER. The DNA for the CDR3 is TGCGCCAGCAGCCAAGATCTTAGGGCCCAGGGCACCGGGGAGCTGTTTTTT. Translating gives CASSQDLRAQGTGELFF.

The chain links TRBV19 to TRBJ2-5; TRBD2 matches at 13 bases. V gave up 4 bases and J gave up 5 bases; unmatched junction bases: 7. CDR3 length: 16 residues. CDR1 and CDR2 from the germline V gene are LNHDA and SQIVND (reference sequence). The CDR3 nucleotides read TGTGCCAGTAGTAGCCTGACTAGCGGGGGGAGGGAGACCCAGTACTTC. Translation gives CASSSLTSGGRETQYF.

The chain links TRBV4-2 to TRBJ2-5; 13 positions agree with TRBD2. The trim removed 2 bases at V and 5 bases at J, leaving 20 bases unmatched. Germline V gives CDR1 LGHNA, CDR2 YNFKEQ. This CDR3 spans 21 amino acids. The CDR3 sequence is CASSQTVASRTSGGAAETQYF. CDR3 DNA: TGTGCCAGCAGCCAAACCGTCGCCAGCCGTACTAGCGGGGGGGCCGCGGAGACCCAGTACTTC.

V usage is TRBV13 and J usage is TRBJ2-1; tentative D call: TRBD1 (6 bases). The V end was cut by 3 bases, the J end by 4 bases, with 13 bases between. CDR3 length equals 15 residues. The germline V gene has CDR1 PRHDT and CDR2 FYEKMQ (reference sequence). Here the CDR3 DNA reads TGTGCCAGCAGCTTTAGCCGGGACACATACAATGAGCAGTTCTTC. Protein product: CASSFSRDTYNEQFF. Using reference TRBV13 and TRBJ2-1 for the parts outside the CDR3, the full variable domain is AAGVIQSPRHLIKEKRETATLKCYPIPRHDTVYWYQQGPGQDPQFLISFYEKMQSDKGSIPDRFSAQQFSDYHSELNMSSLELGDSALYFCASSFSRDTYNEQFFGPGTRLTVL.

The CDR3 is CASAGTVTPETQYF. The CDR3 DNA is TGTGCCAGCGCAGGGACAGTCACCCCGGAGACCCAGTACTTC. This chain uses TRBV6-5 with TRBJ2-5, with TRBD1 matching 7 bases. V shed 8 bases, J shed 5 bases, and the junction held 11 bases outside the gene matches. The CDR3 loop spans 14 amino acids. Germline V gene data show CDR1 as MNHEY and CDR2 as SVGAGI.

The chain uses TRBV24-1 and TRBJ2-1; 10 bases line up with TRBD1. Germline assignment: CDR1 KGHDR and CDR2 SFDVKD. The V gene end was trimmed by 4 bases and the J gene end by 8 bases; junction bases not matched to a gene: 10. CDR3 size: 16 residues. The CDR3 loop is CATSENTGDRGDEQFF. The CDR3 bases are TGTGCCACCAGTGAAAACACGGGGGACAGGGGAGATGAGCAGTTCTTC.

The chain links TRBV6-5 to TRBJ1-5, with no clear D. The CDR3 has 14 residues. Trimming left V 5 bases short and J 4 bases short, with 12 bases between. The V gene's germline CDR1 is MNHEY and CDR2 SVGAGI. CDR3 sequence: CASSPSARNQPQHF. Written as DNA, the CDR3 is TGTGCCAGCAGTCCTTCGGCAAGAAATCAGCCCCAGCATTTT.

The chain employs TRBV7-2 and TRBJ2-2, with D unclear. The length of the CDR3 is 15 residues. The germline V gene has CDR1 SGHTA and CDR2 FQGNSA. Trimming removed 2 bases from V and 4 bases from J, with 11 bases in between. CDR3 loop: CASSLTVVGTGELFF. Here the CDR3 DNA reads TGTGCCAGCAGCTTAACAGTCGTAGGCACCGGGGAGCTGTTTTTT.

The CDR3 coding sequence is TGTGCCAGTTCCAGGACAGGGGGCGACGGGGCCTACGAGCAGTACTTC. Its translation is CASSRTGGDGAYEQYF. This chain connects TRBV19 to TRBJ2-7; 11 bases line up with TRBD1. The V and J ends lost 8 bases and 2 bases, in that order; junction bases with no gene match: 11. CDR3 size: 16 residues. The germline gives CDR1 LNHDA, CDR2 SQIVND (reference sequence). The full variable domain, with the rest looked up from reference TRBV19 and TRBJ2-7, is DGGITQSPKYLFRKEGQNVTLSCEQNLNHDAMYWYRQDPGQGLRLIYYSQIVNDFQKGDIAEGYSVSREKKESFPLTVTSAQKNPTAFYLCASSRTGGDGAYEQYFGPGTRLTVT.

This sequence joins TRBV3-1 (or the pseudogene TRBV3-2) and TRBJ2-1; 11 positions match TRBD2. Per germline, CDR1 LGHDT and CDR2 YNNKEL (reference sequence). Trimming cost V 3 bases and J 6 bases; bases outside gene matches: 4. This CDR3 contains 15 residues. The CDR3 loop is CASSHFGLAGNEQFF. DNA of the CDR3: TGTGCCAGCAGCCACTTTGGACTAGCGGGCAATGAGCAGTTCTTC.

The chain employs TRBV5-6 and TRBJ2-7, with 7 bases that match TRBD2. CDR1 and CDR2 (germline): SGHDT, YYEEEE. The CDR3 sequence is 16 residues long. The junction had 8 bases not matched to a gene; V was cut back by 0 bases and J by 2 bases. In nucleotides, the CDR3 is TGTGCCAGCAGCTTGGAGGGCGGGGGTGGAGCCTACGAGCAGTACTTC. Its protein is CASSLEGGGGAYEQYF. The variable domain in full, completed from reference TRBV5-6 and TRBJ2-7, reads DAGVTQSPTHLIKTRGQQVTLRCSPKSGHDTVSWYQQALGQGPQFIFQYYEEEERQRGNFPDRFSGHQFPNYSSELNVNALLLGDSALYLCASSLEGGGGAYEQYFGPGTRLTVT.

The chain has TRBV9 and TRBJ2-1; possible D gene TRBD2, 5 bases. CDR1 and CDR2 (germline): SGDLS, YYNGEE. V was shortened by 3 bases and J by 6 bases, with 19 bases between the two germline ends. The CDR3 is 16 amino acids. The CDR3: CASSDSFGLAGNEQFF. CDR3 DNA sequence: TGTGCCAGCAGCGACAGTTTTGGGCTAGCCGGCAATGAGCAGTTCTTC.

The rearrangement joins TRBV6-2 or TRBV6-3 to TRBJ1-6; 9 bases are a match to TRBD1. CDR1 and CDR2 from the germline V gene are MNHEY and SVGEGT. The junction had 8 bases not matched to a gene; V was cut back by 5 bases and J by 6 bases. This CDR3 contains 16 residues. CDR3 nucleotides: TGTGCCAGCAGTGATCCGGGACAGGGAGGTAATTCACCCCTCCACTTT. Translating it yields CASSDPGQGGNSPLHF.